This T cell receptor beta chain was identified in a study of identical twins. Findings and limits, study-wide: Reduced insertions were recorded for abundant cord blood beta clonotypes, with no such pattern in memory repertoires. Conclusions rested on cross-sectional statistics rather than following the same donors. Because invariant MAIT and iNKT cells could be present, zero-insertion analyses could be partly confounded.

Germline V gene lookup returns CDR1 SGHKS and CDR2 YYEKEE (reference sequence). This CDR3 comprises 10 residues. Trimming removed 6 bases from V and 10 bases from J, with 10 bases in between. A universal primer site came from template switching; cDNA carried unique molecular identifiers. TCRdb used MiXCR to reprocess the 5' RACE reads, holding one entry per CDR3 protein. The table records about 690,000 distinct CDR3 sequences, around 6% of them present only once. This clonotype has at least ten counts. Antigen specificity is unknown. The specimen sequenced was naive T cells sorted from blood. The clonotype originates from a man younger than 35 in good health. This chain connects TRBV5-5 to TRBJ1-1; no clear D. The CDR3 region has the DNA TGTGCCAGCACCGAGACCGTAGCTTTCTTT. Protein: CASTETVAFF.